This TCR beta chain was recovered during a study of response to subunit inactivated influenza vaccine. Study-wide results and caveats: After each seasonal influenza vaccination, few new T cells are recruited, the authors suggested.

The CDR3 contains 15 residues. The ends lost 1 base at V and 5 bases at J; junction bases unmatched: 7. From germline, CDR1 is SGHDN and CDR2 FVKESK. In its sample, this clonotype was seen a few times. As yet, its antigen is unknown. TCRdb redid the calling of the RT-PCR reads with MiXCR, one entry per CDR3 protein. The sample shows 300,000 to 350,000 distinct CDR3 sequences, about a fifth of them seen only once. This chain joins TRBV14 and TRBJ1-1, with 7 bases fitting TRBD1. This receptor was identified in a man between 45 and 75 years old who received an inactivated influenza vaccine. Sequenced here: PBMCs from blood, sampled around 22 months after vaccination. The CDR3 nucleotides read TGTGCCAGCAGCCAAGCAGACAGGGTTTGGACTGAAGCTTTCTTT. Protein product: CASSQADRVWTEAFF.